This TCR beta chain was recorded in a study of CXCR3-negative and CXCR3-positive naive CD8 T cells (dated by TCRdb to about 2019). The study in broad terms: In total, approximately 130 million TRB reads were obtained, or roughly 1.5 +/- 0.3 million reads per library. Diversity and physicochemical repertoire analyses were performed on some 10 donors pooled from two independent experiments. The TRBV-TRBJ cluster analysis covered naive subsets from 5 or 6 donors and memory cells from 3 donors. The full study reports these points: Naive CXCR3-negative and CXCR3-positive cells from the same donor showed similar TRBV-TRBJ usage, whereas memory cells showed distinct patterns. CXCR3 expression partially decreased after cryopreservation, so most assays used freshly isolated PBMCs. Compared with CXCR3-negative naive cells, CXCR3-positive naive cells had TRB CDR3s with higher hydrophobicity (lower Kidera factor 4), lower energy, and higher strength and volume indices. Repertoire diversity was comparably high in both naive subsets but much lower in memory CD8+ T cells. Because surface CD5, which is linked to self-reactivity in mice, was comparable between the naive subsets, TCR interaction strength was also inferred from TRB CDR3 physicochemical properties.

The run used a NextSeq 550. The Human TCR Profiling Kit (MiLaboratory) was used to make UMI-labeled 5' RACE TRB cDNA libraries. The full amount of extracted RNA was used for cDNA synthesis, and the full amount of resulting cDNA was used for PCR amplification. The libraries were made side by side, with each library going through the same number of PCR cycles. As for the authors' bioinformatics: MIGEC and MiXCR extracted about 48,000 +/- 9,800 unique UMI-labeled TRB cDNA molecules per library, requiring at least two reads per UMI. On average, about 40,000 +/- 10,000 functional in-frame TRB CDR3 nucleotide clonotypes lacking stop codons were found per library. After each sample was downsampled to 5000 UMI-labeled TRB molecules, VDJtools was used to calculate diversity metrics such as normalized Shannon-Wiener and Chao1. VDJtools was used to calculate clonotype-size-weighted physicochemical properties of the central five CDR3 residues, namely interaction energy, strength, volume and Kidera factor 4. After TCRdb reprocessed the reads, each CDR3 protein sequence was kept as one row, without DNA. V and J calls and clone size were set by TCRdb, not the authors. The sample's own table lists some 61,000 distinct CDR3 sequences. The ten largest clones capture around 4% of the sample.

Each CD8+ T cell subset was flow-sorted in triplicate, and 300,000 cells per subset were placed directly into RLT lysis buffer. To keep memory contaminants out, a stringent definition of naive CD8+ T cells was applied: CD45RO-CCR7+CD27+CD95-. Peripheral blood mononuclear cells were isolated from buffy coats using standard density gradient centrifugation. Naive CXCR3-negative and CXCR3-positive CD8+ T cells were flow-sorted using a FACSAria III. Total RNA was extracted from sorted cells with an RNeasy Mini Kit. The CDR3 spans 17 residues, from the cysteine through the phenylalanine. The DNA is not on file. CDR1 and CDR2 were assigned from the germline V gene (reference sequence) as SEHNR and FQNEAQ. Regarding this clonotype: Its recognized antigen is unknown.

The clonotype was recovered from a human donor in good health. Some clones in this sample may be carry-over from other donors' samples. Sequenced: naive CXCR3- CD8+ T cells from blood. Explained via the paper, the cell subset or site label denotes: CD45RO-CCR7+CD27+CD95- naive CD8+ T cells lacking CXCR3 (TNR3-). The sequence joins TRBV7-9 to TRBJ2-7; TCRdb lists TRBD1, though no DNA is available to test this call. The CDR3 amino acid sequence is: CASSQRRGTANSYEQYF.